This is a list of T cell receptor beta chains from one sample in a study of cytomegalovirus exposure and HLA in healthy donors. Clones were sequenced by immunoSEQ multiplex PCR, and TCRdb holds only the in-frame ones, with some missing. The sample yields some 170,000 clones, 70% to 90% seen once. Material: PBMCs. The receptors were sampled from a man under 40 in good health and CMV-seropositive. CDR3s include the opening cysteine and the closing phenylalanine or tryptophan. Each record gives: clone size, J gene, V gene, D gene, CDR3 DNA, CDR3 protein. A D gene is named only where the DNA matches it firmly. Clone size is shown for a subset of rows, as once, few, many or a class of expanded clone.

clone size: -
J gene: TRBJ1-3
V gene: TRBV7-8
D gene: -
CDR3 DNA: TGTGCCAGCAGCTTAGATATACACCCTGGAAACACCATATATTTT
CDR3 protein: CASSLDIHPGNTIYF

clone size: -
J gene: TRBJ2-2
V gene: TRBV27
D gene: -
CDR3 DNA: TGTGCCAGCGGGCGAGAGGGGGCGAACACCGGGGAGCTGTTTTTT
CDR3 protein: CASGREGANTGELFF

clone size: -
J gene: TRBJ2-1
V gene: TRBV11-2
D gene: TRBD1
CDR3 DNA: TGTGCCAGCAGCTTACGAGTACCGGGACAGGCGCCCTACAATGAGCAGTTCTTC
CDR3 protein: CASSLRVPGQAPYNEQFF

clone size: -
J gene: TRBJ2-1
V gene: TRBV6-5
D gene: TRBD2
CDR3 DNA: TGTGCCAGCAGTTCCGGACTAGCGGGGGGGCATGAGCAGTTCTTC
CDR3 protein: CASSSGLAGGHEQFF

clone size: -
J gene: TRBJ1-2
V gene: TRBV18
D gene: -
CDR3 DNA: TGTGCCAGCTCACCCACAGGGAGTAACTATGGCTACACCTTC
CDR3 protein: CASSPTGSNYGYTF

clone size: -
J gene: TRBJ1-5
V gene: TRBV27
D gene: -
CDR3 DNA: TGTGCCAGCTGGTCAGTTTATAGCAATCAGCCCCAGCATTTT
CDR3 protein: CASWSVYSNQPQHF

clone size: -
J gene: TRBJ2-1
V gene: TRBV7-3
D gene: TRBD2
CDR3 DNA: TGTGCCAGCAGCTTCAACTCCCTTGGGGGACTAGCGGGGGGGCAAAATGAGCAGTTCTTC
CDR3 protein: CASSFNSLGGLAGGQNEQFF

clone size: -
J gene: TRBJ2-3
V gene: TRBV7-2
D gene: -
CDR3 DNA: TGTGCCAGCAGCTTATATGGCGGGGATACGCAGTATTTT
CDR3 protein: CASSLYGGDTQYF

clone size: few
J gene: TRBJ2-5
V gene: TRBV9
D gene: -
CDR3 DNA: TGTGCCAGCAGCGTAGGTAGGGGTTTAGGGGAGACCCAGTACTTC
CDR3 protein: CASSVGRGLGETQYF

clone size: -
J gene: TRBJ2-7
V gene: TRBV29-1
D gene: TRBD1
CDR3 DNA: TGCAGCGTTGAAACCCGAGACAGGGGGCTCGACGAGCAGTACTTC
CDR3 protein: CSVETRDRGLDEQYF

clone size: -
J gene: TRBJ2-6
V gene: TRBV19
D gene: TRBD2
CDR3 DNA: TGTGCCAGTAGTATAGATCAGCCGGGGGGGCGGAGGGCCAACGTCCTGACTTTC
CDR3 protein: CASSIDQPGGRRANVLTF

clone size: -
J gene: TRBJ2-1
V gene: TRBV7-2
D gene: TRBD2
CDR3 DNA: TGTGCCAGCAGGTTCGGGGGGGGGAATGAGCAGTTCTTC
CDR3 protein: CASRFGGGNEQFF

clone size: few
J gene: TRBJ1-2
V gene: TRBV6-5
D gene: -
CDR3 DNA: TGTGCCAGCAGCTCCCCCCGGACAGAGGAAGGAGGCTACACCTTC
CDR3 protein: CASSSPRTEEGGYTF

clone size: -
J gene: TRBJ2-7
V gene: TRBV15
D gene: TRBD1
CDR3 DNA: TGTGCCACCCGACAGGGGTACGAGCAGTACTTC
CDR3 protein: CATRQGYEQYF

clone size: -
J gene: TRBJ2-6
V gene: TRBV7-8
D gene: TRBD1
CDR3 DNA: TGTGCCAGCAGCAGCCACGGGACAGGAAGGTCTGGGGCCAACGTCCTGACTTTC
CDR3 protein: CASSSHGTGRSGANVLTF

clone size: -
J gene: TRBJ2-7
V gene: TRBV5-1
D gene: TRBD1
CDR3 DNA: TGCGCCAGCAGCCCCGCCCCCGGGACAGGGCTAAACTCCTACGAGCAGTACTTC
CDR3 protein: CASSPAPGTGLNSYEQYF

clone size: -
J gene: TRBJ1-1
V gene: TRBV6-5
D gene: TRBD1
CDR3 DNA: TGTGCCAGCAGCTCACAGGGGGCGTCGACTGAAGCTTTCTTT
CDR3 protein: CASSSQGASTEAFF

clone size: -
J gene: TRBJ2-7
V gene: TRBV12-5
D gene: -
CDR3 DNA: TGTGCTAGTGGACAAATAAATTTTTCCTACGAGCAGTACTTC
CDR3 protein: CASGQINFSYEQYF

clone size: -
J gene: TRBJ1-5
V gene: TRBV18
D gene: -
CDR3 DNA: TGTGCCAGCTCACCACTCCGGGATCTCAATCAGCCCCAGCATTTT
CDR3 protein: CASSPLRDLNQPQHF

clone size: few
J gene: TRBJ2-7
V gene: TRBV4-3
D gene: -
CDR3 DNA: TGCGCCAGCAGCCAAGATCGGGCCTACGAGCAGTACTTC
CDR3 protein: CASSQDRAYEQYF

clone size: -
J gene: TRBJ2-3
V gene: TRBV9
D gene: TRBD1
CDR3 DNA: TGTGCCAGCAGCCTCGAAGGGACAGGTCGACCTTACACAGATACGCAGTATTTT
CDR3 protein: CASSLEGTGRPYTDTQYF

clone size: -
J gene: TRBJ1-3
V gene: TRBV7-6
D gene: -
CDR3 DNA: TGTGCCAGCAGCTCGTCCATTCTAGCGCCCCGGCGCGGAAACACCATATATTTT
CDR3 protein: CASSSSILAPRRGNTIYF

clone size: -
J gene: TRBJ2-7
V gene: TRBV27
D gene: TRBD2
CDR3 DNA: TGTGCCAGCAGTCTAGCGGGGTCTCGGTTCGAGCAGTACTTC
CDR3 protein: CASSLAGSRFEQYF

clone size: once
J gene: TRBJ2-5
V gene: TRBV27
D gene: -
CDR3 DNA: TGTGCTCGGGAGACCCAGTACTTC
CDR3 protein: CARETQYF

clone size: once
J gene: TRBJ2-7
V gene: TRBV2
D gene: TRBD2
CDR3 DNA: TGTGCCAGCAGTTCCCGGGGGGGGTTCAACGAGCAGTACTTC
CDR3 protein: CASSSRGGFNEQYF

clone size: -
J gene: TRBJ1-2
V gene: TRBV19
D gene: -
CDR3 DNA: TGTGCCAGTAGTATATTCTCGGGAGGAGGGGCTGGCTATGGCTACACCTTC
CDR3 protein: CASSIFSGGGAGYGYTF

clone size: -
J gene: TRBJ2-4
V gene: TRBV30
D gene: -
CDR3 DNA: TGTGCCTGGAGTGTATACTCAGCCAAAAACATTCAGTACTTC
CDR3 protein: CAWSVYSAKNIQYF

clone size: -
J gene: TRBJ2-2
V gene: TRBV27
D gene: TRBD1
CDR3 DNA: TGTGCCAGCAGTTTGAATGTTAGGGGGCGACCCGGGGAGCTGTTTTTT
CDR3 protein: CASSLNVRGRPGELFF

clone size: -
J gene: TRBJ1-1
V gene: TRBV4-3
D gene: -
CDR3 DNA: TGCGCCAGCAGCCAAGTTGGCCTGGAGGCGGGGACTGAAGCTTTCTTT
CDR3 protein: CASSQVGLEAGTEAFF

clone size: -
J gene: TRBJ1-2
V gene: TRBV6-5
D gene: -
CDR3 DNA: TGTGCCAGCAGGGGTTGGGGCAGTACTAACTATGGCTACACCTTC
CDR3 protein: CASRGWGSTNYGYTF

clone size: -
J gene: TRBJ1-1
V gene: TRBV5-1
D gene: TRBD1
CDR3 DNA: TGCGCCAGCGGGCCGTATCAGGGGGACACTGAAGCTTTCTTT
CDR3 protein: CASGPYQGDTEAFF

clone size: -
J gene: TRBJ1-1
V gene: TRBV9
D gene: TRBD1
CDR3 DNA: TGTGCCAGCAGCAGCTCAGGGGGCGCGGTTGCTGAAGCTTTCTTT
CDR3 protein: CASSSSGGAVAEAFF

clone size: -
J gene: TRBJ2-7
V gene: TRBV4-1
D gene: TRBD1
CDR3 DNA: TGCGCCAGCAGCCAAGCTCCACCTGGGACAGGGGACGACGAGCAGTACTTC
CDR3 protein: CASSQAPPGTGDDEQYF

clone size: -
J gene: TRBJ2-7
V gene: TRBV5-1
D gene: TRBD1
CDR3 DNA: TGCGCCAGCCGCCCGGACAGGGGCTCCGAGCAGTACTTC
CDR3 protein: CASRPDRGSEQYF

clone size: once
J gene: TRBJ2-3
V gene: TRBV19
D gene: -
CDR3 DNA: TGTGCCAGTAGTCCGGGGGACACAGATACGCAGTATTTT
CDR3 protein: CASSPGDTDTQYF

clone size: once
J gene: TRBJ1-3
V gene: TRBV2
D gene: TRBD1
CDR3 DNA: TGTGCCAGCAGTGGGAACAGGGGGACTGGAAACACCATATATTTT
CDR3 protein: CASSGNRGTGNTIYF

clone size: -
J gene: TRBJ2-7
V gene: TRBV27
D gene: -
CDR3 DNA: TGTGCCAGCAGCTCCGCAGGCGACGAGCAGTACTTC
CDR3 protein: CASSSAGDEQYF

clone size: -
J gene: TRBJ1-2
V gene: TRBV10-3
D gene: TRBD1
CDR3 DNA: TGTGCCATCAGTGAAGAAGACAGGGGGAACTATGGCTACACCTTC
CDR3 protein: CAISEEDRGNYGYTF

clone size: -
J gene: TRBJ2-7
V gene: TRBV10-3
D gene: -
CDR3 DNA: TGTGCCATCCAAGAGTACTACGAGCAGTACTTC
CDR3 protein: CAIQEYYEQYF

clone size: -
J gene: TRBJ2-3
V gene: TRBV25-1
D gene: TRBD2
CDR3 DNA: TGTGCCAGCAGGACTAGCGGGGGGGCCGGTACAGATACGCAGTATTTT
CDR3 protein: CASRTSGGAGTDTQYF

clone size: once
J gene: TRBJ2-7
V gene: TRBV28
D gene: -
CDR3 DNA: TGTGCCAGCAGCCTACGGGAAAGGGGGGGGCACTCCTACGAGCAGTACTTC
CDR3 protein: CASSLRERGGHSYEQYF

clone size: -
J gene: TRBJ2-7
V gene: TRBV12-5
D gene: -
CDR3 DNA: TGTGCTAGTGGTTTGGTACTAGAGACCCGGAGGGCCGAGCAGTACTTC
CDR3 protein: CASGLVLETRRAEQYF

clone size: -
J gene: TRBJ1-5
V gene: TRBV7-9
D gene: TRBD1
CDR3 DNA: TGTGCCAGCAGCTGGACAGGGGAACAGCCCCAGCATTTT
CDR3 protein: CASSWTGEQPQHF

clone size: -
J gene: TRBJ2-7
V gene: TRBV4-1
D gene: TRBD2
CDR3 DNA: TGCGCCAGCAGCCCTGTCGCGGGGGCCTACGAGCAGTACTTC
CDR3 protein: CASSPVAGAYEQYF

clone size: -
J gene: TRBJ1-2
V gene: TRBV7-9
D gene: TRBD1
CDR3 DNA: TGTGCCAGCCCCCTCGGACAGGGTCAATCCTACTATGGCTACACCTTC
CDR3 protein: CASPLGQGQSYYGYTF

clone size: -
J gene: TRBJ1-3
V gene: TRBV10-3
D gene: TRBD1
CDR3 DNA: TGTGCCATCAGCCTCGGACAGGGGGGAAACACCATATATTTT
CDR3 protein: CAISLGQGGNTIYF

clone size: -
J gene: TRBJ1-5
V gene: TRBV19
D gene: -
CDR3 DNA: TGTGCCAGTACCAAGATTGAGACAGGACCCAATCAGCCCCAGCATTTT
CDR3 protein: CASTKIETGPNQPQHF

clone size: -
J gene: TRBJ2-2
V gene: TRBV13
D gene: TRBD1
CDR3 DNA: TGTGCCAGCAGCTCCCGGGACAGGGTCAACACCGGGGAGCTGTTTTTT
CDR3 protein: CASSSRDRVNTGELFF

clone size: -
J gene: TRBJ1-2
V gene: TRBV30
D gene: -
CDR3 DNA: TGTGCCTGGAGTTCGGGCGGCAGGGGCTATGGCTACACCTTC
CDR3 protein: CAWSSGGRGYGYTF

clone size: few
J gene: TRBJ2-1
V gene: TRBV6-6
D gene: TRBD1
CDR3 DNA: TGTGCCAGCAGAAGACAGGGAAACAATGAGCAGTTCTTC
CDR3 protein: CASRRQGNNEQFF

clone size: once
J gene: TRBJ1-1
V gene: TRBV10-1
D gene: TRBD1
CDR3 DNA: TGCGCCAGCAGTTCCGACAGGGCGAACACTGAAGCTTTCTTT
CDR3 protein: CASSSDRANTEAFF

clone size: few
J gene: TRBJ1-6
V gene: TRBV5-4
D gene: -
CDR3 DNA: TGTGCCAGCAGTTCCCAGGATTCACCCCTCCACTTT
CDR3 protein: CASSSQDSPLHF

clone size: -
J gene: TRBJ2-7
V gene: TRBV5-4
D gene: TRBD1
CDR3 DNA: TGTGCCAGCAGCCACCCCGGGACAGGGTTCGAGCAGTACTTC
CDR3 protein: CASSHPGTGFEQYF

clone size: -
J gene: TRBJ2-1
V gene: TRBV18
D gene: TRBD2
CDR3 DNA: TGTGCCAGCTCACCACCCGCGGGGGGTGGGAATGAGCAGTTCTTC
CDR3 protein: CASSPPAGGGNEQFF

clone size: -
J gene: TRBJ2-7
V gene: TRBV7-9
D gene: TRBD1
CDR3 DNA: TGTGCCAGCAGCTTAGCTCCGGGACAGGGTTCCTACGAGCAGTACTTC
CDR3 protein: CASSLAPGQGSYEQYF

clone size: -
J gene: TRBJ2-1
V gene: TRBV6-5
D gene: TRBD2
CDR3 DNA: TGTGCCAGCAGTTCCGGGGCGGGGACTACAAATGAGCAGTTCTTC
CDR3 protein: CASSSGAGTTNEQFF

clone size: few
J gene: TRBJ2-7
V gene: TRBV4-3
D gene: TRBD2
CDR3 DNA: TGCGCCAGCAGCCAAGAGAGCGGGGGCTACGAGCAGTACTTC
CDR3 protein: CASSQESGGYEQYF